This T cell receptor (beta chain) was observed in a study of response to subunit inactivated influenza vaccine. Study-wide points: The authors offered the suggestion that each seasonal influenza vaccination recruits few new T cells.

TCRdb called the RT-PCR reads again in MiXCR, with one record for every CDR3 protein. The sample includes almost 600,000 distinct CDR3 sequences, about 15% of them seen just once. The CDR3 length is 14 residues. Per the germline V gene, CDR1 is SGHRS and CDR2 is YFSETQ. Comment on this clonotype: Its antigen is as yet unknown. A single base separates this from a much larger clone, so it may be a read error.

The TCR sequence derives from a man aged 45-60 years who received an inactivated influenza vaccine. The sample in question was PBMCs from blood, obtained 11 to 12 days after vaccination. The chain links TRBV5-1 to TRBJ2-4; D is possibly TRBD2 (5 bases). The J call is doubtful: the DNA matches TRBJ2-1 better. CDR3 nucleotide sequence: TGCGCCAGCAGCTTGGGGCCGGGGAAGAACATTCAGTTCTTC. This sequence encodes CASSLGPGKNIQFF.